This T cell receptor beta chain was identified during a study of monozygotic twins with inflammatory bowel disease. Worth noting for this clonotype: Antigen unknown.

The CDR3 is made up of 13 amino acids. CDR1 and CDR2 from the germline V gene are MNHEY and SMNVEV (reference sequence). The authors made each sample's cDNA in eight separate reactions. One entry per CDR3 protein, without DNA, is what TCRdb gives after re-calling the 5' RACE reads. The sample yields about 380,000 distinct CDR3 sequences, of which the top ten take up 2.5% to 3%. Study-wide points: Patients got different immunosuppressive treatments, which may have made their repertoires more variable.

The rearrangement joins TRBV27 to TRBJ2-2; the TCRdb call, TRBD1, lacks DNA for checking. The source of this sequence is a human donor with ulcerative colitis or Crohn's disease, or a healthy co-twin of an affected twin (not recorded which). The sample consisted of blood. CDR3 protein: CASSLQGLGELCF.